The 21 T cell receptor beta chains below were found in one sample sequenced in a study of blood T cell repertoires in COVID-19. Some clones are missing from TCRdb's copy, which holds only in-frame ones; the method was immunoSEQ multiplex PCR. This sample has around 140,000 clones, with about three quarters found just once. Sequenced input: PBMCs or T cells enriched from blood (not recorded which). The receptors come from a woman aged 45-59 years who had recovered from COVID-19.

The genes are TRBV29-1 and TRBJ1-5; D might be TRBD1 (5 bases). The ends were cut back, 3 bases at V and 9 bases at J, with 15 bases in the middle. CDR1 and CDR2 (germline): SQVTM, ANQGSEA. There are 13 residues in the CDR3. The CDR3 here is CSVDEGDWGPQHF. In DNA form, the CDR3 reads TGCAGCGTTGACGAAGGGGACTGGGGGCCCCAGCATTTT.

The chain uses TRBV29-1 and TRBJ2-1, with D perhaps TRBD1 (6 bases). Per germline, CDR1 SQVTM and CDR2 ANQGSEA. V was pared by 3 bases and J by 0 bases, with 9 bases between. The CDR3 runs 14 residues. The CDR3 protein is CSVEGATSYNEQFF. The DNA of the CDR3 is TGCAGCGTTGAGGGGGCCACCTCCTACAATGAGCAGTTCTTC.

The chain links TRBV12-5 to TRBJ1-1; D may be TRBD1 (6 bases). This CDR3 has 16 amino acids. The germline CDR1 and CDR2 sequences are LGHNT and FRNRAP. V was pared by 0 bases and J by 0 bases, with 11 bases between. The CDR3 nucleotides read TGTGCTAGTGGTTTGGTGCCTGGACAGCTGAACACTGAAGCTTTCTTT. It specifies CASGLVPGQLNTEAFF.

The gene calls are TRBV4-1 and TRBJ2-5; 8 positions match TRBD1. The CDR3 is 16 amino acids. V was clipped by 1 base and J by 11 bases; unmatched bases: 15. The germline V gene encodes CDR1 MGHRA and CDR2 YSYEKL. CDR3: CASSQGQGPGKSSQYF. The CDR3, as DNA: TGCGCCAGCAGCCAAGGACAGGGGCCTGGCAAGAGTTCTCAGTACTTC.

The rearrangement joins TRBV12-2 to TRBJ1-2; TRBD1, the table's D call, lacks a check against the DNA. TRBV12-2 is a known pseudogene. The CDR3 totals 14 residues. For the CDR3, the DNA is TGTGCAAGTCGCTTCTTAGGGACAGGGGGAAGCTACACCTTC. Translated, it gives CASRFLGTGGSYTF.

J is TRBJ1-5 and V is TRBV5-1; D ambiguous. CDR1 is SGHRS, CDR2 YFSETQ, per germline. V was cut by 1 base and J by 6 bases, with 14 bases left in between. The CDR3 has 15 amino acids. DNA for the CDR3: TGCGCCAGCAGCTTGAACACCGGGCGGGGTCAGCCCCAGCATTTT. This gives the protein CASSLNTGRGQPQHF.

V usage is TRBV7-2 and J usage is TRBJ2-3, with a weak D call TRBD1 (5 bases). The V and J ends lost 3 bases and 4 bases respectively, with 14 bases between them. Germline lookup yields CDR1 SGHTA and CDR2 FQGNSA. This CDR3 is built from 15 residues. The CDR3 sequence is CASSFTPGYADTQYF. In nucleotides, the CDR3 is TGTGCCAGCAGCTTTACTCCAGGGTACGCAGATACGCAGTATTTT.

This clone was seen a few times. The chain recombines TRBV19 with TRBJ2-2, with D unclear. The CDR3 consists of 15 residues. V was clipped by 2 bases and J by 2 bases, with 9 bases between them. From germline, CDR1 is LNHDA and CDR2 SQIVND (reference sequence). CDR3: CASSINDLNTGELFF. CDR3 DNA sequence: TGTGCCAGTAGTATAAATGACTTAAACACCGGGGAGCTGTTTTTT. The full variable domain, completed using reference TRBV19 and TRBJ2-2, is DGGITQSPKYLFRKEGQNVTLSCEQNLNHDAMYWYRQDPGQGLRLIYYSQIVNDFQKGDIAEGYSVSREKKESFPLTVTSAQKNPTAFYLCASSINDLNTGELFFGEGSRLTVL.

The DNA of the CDR3 is TGTGCCAGCAGCTTGATCGACAGGGTGAACACTGAAGCTTTCTTT. This gives the protein CASSLIDRVNTEAFF. The chain recombines TRBV5-6 with TRBJ1-1, with TRBD1 matching over 7 bases. The CDR3 is 15 amino acids. Germline CDR1 SGHDT, CDR2 YYEEEE. V was pared by 1 base and J by 0 bases, with 3 bases of the junction left unmatched. The variable domain in full, completed from reference TRBV5-6 and TRBJ1-1, reads DAGVTQSPTHLIKTRGQQVTLRCSPKSGHDTVSWYQQALGQGPQFIFQYYEEEERQRGNFPDRFSGHQFPNYSSELNVNALLLGDSALYLCASSLIDRVNTEAFFGQGTRLTVV.

This chain uses TRBV5-4 with TRBJ1-2, with no clear D. V was clipped by 5 bases and J by 2 bases, with 13 bases between them. Germline V gene lookup returns CDR1 SGHNT and CDR2 YYREEE (reference sequence). The CDR3 has 14 amino acids. The CDR3 loop reads CASRWEPGNYGYTF. CDR3 coding DNA: TGTGCCAGCAGGTGGGAACCGGGAAACTATGGCTACACCTTC.

The V call is TRBV5-6, the J call TRBJ2-2; D is unclear. The length of the CDR3 is 16 residues. V lost 4 bases and J 0 bases, leaving 13 bases between the germline ends. The germline V gene has CDR1 SGHDT and CDR2 YYEEEE. CDR3 sequence: CASSQPSTANTGELFF. CDR3 coding DNA: TGTGCCAGCAGCCAGCCCAGCACAGCGAACACCGGGGAGCTGTTTTTT. The full variable domain, rest sourced from reference TRBV5-6 and TRBJ2-2, is DAGVTQSPTHLIKTRGQQVTLRCSPKSGHDTVSWYQQALGQGPQFIFQYYEEEERQRGNFPDRFSGHQFPNYSSELNVNALLLGDSALYLCASSQPSTANTGELFFGEGSRLTVL.

This chain links TRBV29-1 with TRBJ2-6; 8 bases align to TRBD1. The CDR3 consists of 16 residues. With 4 bases clipped from V and 0 bases from J, the junction kept 5 bases outside the gene matches. Germline assignment: CDR1 SQVTM and CDR2 ANQGSEA. CDR3 in DNA: TGCAGCGTTGGGGACAGGCGGCCCTCTGGGGCCAACGTCCTGACTTTC. This sequence encodes CSVGDRRPSGANVLTF.

This clone was seen only a few times. This sequence joins TRBV2 and TRBJ1-2; D might be TRBD1 (5 bases). The CDR3 is 14 residues long. Germline V lookup: CDR1 SNHLY, CDR2 FYNNEI. V lost 6 bases and J lost 6, with 17 bases in between. For the CDR3, the DNA is TGTGCCAGCAGCCAATGGGGGGGAACGAATGGCTACACCTTC. Residues: CASSQWGGTNGYTF.

This chain joins TRBV4-2 and TRBJ1-4; D is unclear. Trimming took 6 bases from V and 5 from J, leaving 16 bases between them. This CDR3 is built from 15 residues. Per germline, CDR1 LGHNA and CDR2 YNFKEQ. CDR3 sequence reads: CASSHTTRVNEKLFF. In DNA, the CDR3 is TGTGCCAGCAGTCATACCACCCGCGTAAATGAAAAACTGTTTTTT.

The gene calls are TRBV4-1 and TRBJ2-3, with a tentative D call TRBD1 (6 bases). Trimming removed 0 bases from V and 3 bases from J, with 25 bases in between. Germline CDR1 and CDR2: MGHRA and YSYEKL. This CDR3 region has 20 residues. In nucleotides, the CDR3 is TGCGCCAGCAGCCAAGACTCAACAGGGTCTAAACGGGGCTGGACAGATACGCAGTATTTT. Encoded protein: CASSQDSTGSKRGWTDTQYF.

The V call is TRBV19, the J call TRBJ1-2, with TRBD1 as a possible D gene (6 bases). There are 12 residues in the CDR3. The V end lost 4 bases, the J end lost 6 bases, and 9 bases lay between the germline ends. CDR1 and CDR2 from the germline V gene are LNHDA and SQIVND (reference sequence). CDR3 nucleotide sequence: TGTGCCAGTAGTAGCAGGGGAGATGGCTACACCTTC. Protein: CASSSRGDGYTF.

This sequence joins TRBV27 and TRBJ2-7, with D possibly being TRBD1 (5 bases). The CDR3 is 13 amino acids. Trimming cost V 3 bases and J 1 base, with 7 bases left between them. Germline V gene data show CDR1 as MNHEY and CDR2 as SMNVEV (reference sequence). CDR3 protein: CASSFQGSYEQYF. DNA for the CDR3: TGTGCCAGCAGTTTCCAGGGATCCTACGAGCAGTACTTC.

This chain links TRBV6-1 with TRBJ1-5; TRBD1 agrees at 7 bases. CDR3 size: 16 residues. The J segment lost 3 bases and the V segment lost 3 bases, leaving 8 bases of the junction unmatched. CDR1 and CDR2 from the germline V gene are MNHNS and SASEGT. CDR3 sequence: CASSDRFDRVNQPQHF. CDR3 bases: TGTGCCAGCAGTGACCGTTTCGACAGGGTCAATCAGCCCCAGCATTTT.

The chain carries TRBV3-1 (or the pseudogene TRBV3-2) and TRBJ2-5, with a weak D call TRBD1 (6 bases). Per germline, CDR1 LGHDT and CDR2 YNNKEL (reference sequence). The CDR3 is 17 amino acids. V was shortened by 0 bases and J by 7 bases, with 21 bases between the two germline ends. The CDR3 DNA is TGTGCCAGCAGCCAAGATTCAAGATCGGCTAGCAGGGGGACCCAGTACTTC. Protein product: CASSQDSRSASRGTQYF.

The rearrangement uses TRBV5-1 and TRBJ2-1, with D maybe TRBD2 (6 bases). Trimming took off 4 bases at V and 15 bases at J, with 26 bases between the two ends. The germline V gene has CDR1 SGHRS and CDR2 YFSETQ. The CDR3 is made up of 15 amino acids. CDR3 DNA sequence: TGCGCCAGCAGCCGCCTAAAACTAGCCGAAAACTCGGGGTTCTTC. Its translation is CASSRLKLAENSGFF.

This sequence joins TRBV5-1 and TRBJ1-1; D is perhaps TRBD1 (6 bases). V lost 1 base and J lost 8, with 12 bases in between. This CDR3 comprises 13 residues. Germline V gives CDR1 SGHRS, CDR2 YFSETQ. DNA for the CDR3: TGCGCCAGCAGCTTGTCCCCTGACAGGGAAGCTTTCTTT. It codes for CASSLSPDREAFF.